The 5 T cell receptor beta chains below were found in one sample sequenced in a study of OX40 agonist ivuxolimab in advanced cancers. Libraries were constructed by the immunoSEQ multiplex PCR assay. Entries here come from immuneACCESS through TCRdb and include only in-frame sequences with V and J called. Some clones fail to appear in such tables; in the studies checked, an unresolved V gene covers under half of the shortfall, and the cause of the remainder is unknown. In all, the sample holds about 62,000 clones, and 85% of those were seen once. The top ten constitute about 4.2% of the sample. Sample: CD4+ or CD8+ T cells sorted from blood, taken in a trial of the OX40 agonist ivuxolimab. Receptor source: an adult with an advanced solid tumor such as melanoma, head and neck, liver or kidney cancer.

The J gene is TRBJ1-5, the V gene TRBV6-6; D might be TRBD1 (5 bases). The germline V gene has CDR1 MNHNY and CDR2 SVGAGI (reference sequence). This CDR3 region has 15 residues. V lost 0 bases, J lost 2 bases, and 8 bases lay in between. The CDR3 coding sequence is TGTGCCAGCAGTTACTCCAGGGACGGCAATCAGCCCCAGCATTTT. Residues: CASSYSRDGNQPQHF.

This clone appeared a few times. The chain links TRBV9 to TRBJ1-2; 10 positions match TRBD1. The CDR3 loop spans 15 amino acids. Germline V CDR1 and CDR2: SGDLS, YYNGEE. V lost 4 bases, J lost 5 bases, and 8 bases stayed unmatched. The CDR3: CASSTRTGGDYGYTF. DNA of the CDR3: TGTGCCAGCAGCACAAGGACAGGGGGGGATTATGGCTACACCTTC.

The V gene is TRBV4-1, the J gene TRBJ2-7; D might be TRBD2 (5 bases). CDR1 and CDR2 from the germline V gene are MGHRA and YSYEKL. Trimming pared 1 base from V and 5 bases from J, leaving 15 bases between. The CDR3 is 15 amino acids. CDR3 DNA: TGCGCCAGCAGCCAAGTTGGACCGGGAAGCGACGAGCAGTACTTC. It yields the protein CASSQVGPGSDEQYF.

The genes are TRBV28 and TRBJ1-2, with 11 nucleotides matching TRBD1. The germline V gene has CDR1 MDHEN and CDR2 SYDVKM. J lost 4 bases, V lost 4 bases, and 5 bases had no gene match. There are 15 residues in the CDR3. CDR3 amino acids: CASSSGQGEIYGYTF. The CDR3 nucleotides are TGTGCCAGCAGTTCGGGACAGGGGGAGATCTATGGCTACACCTTC.

This clone has a single count. This chain uses TRBV5-6 with TRBJ1-3; the D is unclear. CDR3 size: 14 residues. Trimming removed 2 bases from V and 4 bases from J, with 10 bases in between. From germline, CDR1 is SGHDT and CDR2 YYEEEE. The CDR3 bases are TGTGCCAGCAGCTTCGTTTCCTCGGGAAACACCATATATTTT. It codes for CASSFVSSGNTIYF.